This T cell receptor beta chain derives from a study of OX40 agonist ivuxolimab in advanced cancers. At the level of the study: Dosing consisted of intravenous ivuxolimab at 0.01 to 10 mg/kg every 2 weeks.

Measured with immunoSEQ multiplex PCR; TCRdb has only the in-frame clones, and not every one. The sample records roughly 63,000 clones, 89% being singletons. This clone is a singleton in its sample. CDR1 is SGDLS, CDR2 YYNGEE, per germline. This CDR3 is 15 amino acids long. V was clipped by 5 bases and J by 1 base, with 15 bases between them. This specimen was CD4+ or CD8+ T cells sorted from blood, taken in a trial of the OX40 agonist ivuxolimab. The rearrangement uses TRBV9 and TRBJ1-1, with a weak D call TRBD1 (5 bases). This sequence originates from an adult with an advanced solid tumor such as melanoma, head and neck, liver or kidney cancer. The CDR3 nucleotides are TGTGCCAGCAGTAAAGTAGGGGAGTGGAACACTGAAGCTTTCTTT. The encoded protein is CASSKVGEWNTEAFF.